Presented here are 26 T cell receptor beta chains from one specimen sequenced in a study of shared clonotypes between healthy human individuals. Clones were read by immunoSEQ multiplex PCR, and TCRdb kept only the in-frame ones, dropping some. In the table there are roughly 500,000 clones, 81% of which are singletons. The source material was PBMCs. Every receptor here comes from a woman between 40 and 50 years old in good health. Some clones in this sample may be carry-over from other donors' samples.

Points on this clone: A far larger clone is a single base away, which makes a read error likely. The CDR3 is CASSPHGGGTQYF. As DNA, the CDR3 is TGTGCCAGCAGCCCTCACGGAGGGGGGACCCAGTACTTC. The rearrangement links TRBV14 to TRBJ2-5, with D perhaps being TRBD1 or TRBD2 (6 bases each). CDR3 length: 13 residues. Trimming stripped 4 bases from V and 7 bases from J, with 13 bases between. The V gene's germline CDR1 is SGHDN and CDR2 FVKESK.

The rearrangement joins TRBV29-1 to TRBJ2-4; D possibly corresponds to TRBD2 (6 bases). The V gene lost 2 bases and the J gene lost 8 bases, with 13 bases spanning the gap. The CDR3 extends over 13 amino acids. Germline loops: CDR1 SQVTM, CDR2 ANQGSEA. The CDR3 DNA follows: TGCAGCGTTGAAAGCCCAAAGCGGGACATTCAGTACTTC. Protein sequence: CSVESPKRDIQYF. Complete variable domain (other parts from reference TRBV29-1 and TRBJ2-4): SAVISQKPSRDICQRGTSLTIQCQVDSQVTMMFWYRQQPGQSLTLIATANQGSEATYESGFVIDKFPISRPNLTFSTLTVSNMSPEDSSIYLCSVESPKRDIQYFGAGTRLSVL.

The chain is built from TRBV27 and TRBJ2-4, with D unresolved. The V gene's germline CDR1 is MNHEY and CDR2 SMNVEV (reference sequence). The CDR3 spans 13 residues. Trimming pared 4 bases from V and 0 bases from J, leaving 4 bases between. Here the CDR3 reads CASSYGAKNIQYF. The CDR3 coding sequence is TGTGCCAGCAGTTACGGAGCCAAAAACATTCAGTACTTC.

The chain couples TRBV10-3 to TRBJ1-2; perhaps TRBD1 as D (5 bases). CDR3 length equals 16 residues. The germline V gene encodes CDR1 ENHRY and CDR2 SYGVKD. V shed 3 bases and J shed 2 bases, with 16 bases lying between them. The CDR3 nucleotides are TGTGCCATCAGTGAAGATTTGCAGGGCCTAAACTATGGCTACACCTTC. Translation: CAISEDLQGLNYGYTF.

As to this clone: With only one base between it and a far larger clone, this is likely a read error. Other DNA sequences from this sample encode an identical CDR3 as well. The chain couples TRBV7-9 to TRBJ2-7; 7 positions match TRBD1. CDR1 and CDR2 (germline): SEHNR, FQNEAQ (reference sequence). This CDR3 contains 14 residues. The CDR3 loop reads CASSLGGQADEQYF. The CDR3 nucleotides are TGCGCCAGCAGCTTAGGCGGACAGGCGGACGAGCAGTACTTC.

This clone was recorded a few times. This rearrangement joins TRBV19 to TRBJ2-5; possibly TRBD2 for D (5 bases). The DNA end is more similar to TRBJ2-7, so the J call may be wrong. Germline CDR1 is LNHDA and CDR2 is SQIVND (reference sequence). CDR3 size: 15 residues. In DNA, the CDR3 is TGTGCCAGTAGTCCCGGTGGGAGCCAATCCTACGAGCAGTACTTC. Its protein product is CASSPGGSQSYEQYF.

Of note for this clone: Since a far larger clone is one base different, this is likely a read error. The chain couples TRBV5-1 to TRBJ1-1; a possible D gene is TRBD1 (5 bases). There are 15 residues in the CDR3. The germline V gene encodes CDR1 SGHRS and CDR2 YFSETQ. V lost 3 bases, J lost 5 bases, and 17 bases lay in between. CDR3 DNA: TGCGCCAGCAGCTCAAATACAGGTTTGATGACTGAAGCTTTCTTT. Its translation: CASSSNTGLMTEAFF.

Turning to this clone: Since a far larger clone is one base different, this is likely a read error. The CDR3 protein is CSVEVGQSYEQYF. The CDR3 DNA reads TGCAGCGTTGAAGTAGGACAGAGCTACGAGCAGTACTTC. The chain links TRBV29-1 to TRBJ2-7; tentatively, D is TRBD1 (6 bases). Trimming stripped 1 base from V and 3 bases from J, with 10 bases between. The CDR3 extends over 13 amino acids. CDR1 and CDR2 (germline): SQVTM, ANQGSEA.

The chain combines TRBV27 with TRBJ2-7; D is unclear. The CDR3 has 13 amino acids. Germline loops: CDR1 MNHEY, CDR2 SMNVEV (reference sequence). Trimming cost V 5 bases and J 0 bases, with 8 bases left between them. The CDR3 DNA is TGTGCCAGCAGTCCCCACGACTCCTACGAGCAGTACTTC. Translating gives CASSPHDSYEQYF.

The CDR3: CSASGITEAFF. CDR3 sequence (DNA): TGCAGTGCTTCAGGGATCACTGAAGCTTTCTTT. The genes are TRBV20-1 and TRBJ1-1; weak D call: TRBD1 (5 bases). CDR3 length equals 11 residues. Trimming took 5 bases from V and 4 from J, leaving 8 bases between them. The V gene's germline CDR1 is DFQATT and CDR2 SNEGSKA (reference sequence).

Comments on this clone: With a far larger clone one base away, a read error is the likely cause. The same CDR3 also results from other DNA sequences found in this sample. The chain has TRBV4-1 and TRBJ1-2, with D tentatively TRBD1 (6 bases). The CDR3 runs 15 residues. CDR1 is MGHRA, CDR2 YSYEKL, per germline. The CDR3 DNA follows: TGCGCCAGTAGCCCTCCCCAGGGGCGCAACTATGGCTACACCTTC. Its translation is CASSPPQGRNYGYTF.

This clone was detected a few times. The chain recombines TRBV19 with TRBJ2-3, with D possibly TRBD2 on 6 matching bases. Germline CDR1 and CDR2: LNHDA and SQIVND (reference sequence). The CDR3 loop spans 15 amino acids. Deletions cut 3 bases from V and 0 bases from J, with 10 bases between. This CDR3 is CASSIQAGSTDTQYF. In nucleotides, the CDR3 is TGTGCCAGTAGTATTCAGGCGGGGAGCACAGATACGCAGTATTTT.

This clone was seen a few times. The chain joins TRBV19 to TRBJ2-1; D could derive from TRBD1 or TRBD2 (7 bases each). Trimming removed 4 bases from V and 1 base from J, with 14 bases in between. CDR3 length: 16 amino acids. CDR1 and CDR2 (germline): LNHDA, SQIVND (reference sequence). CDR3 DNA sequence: TGTGCCAGTAGTAAAAGACAGGGAGGGTCCTACAATGAGCAGTTCTTC. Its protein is CASSKRQGGSYNEQFF.

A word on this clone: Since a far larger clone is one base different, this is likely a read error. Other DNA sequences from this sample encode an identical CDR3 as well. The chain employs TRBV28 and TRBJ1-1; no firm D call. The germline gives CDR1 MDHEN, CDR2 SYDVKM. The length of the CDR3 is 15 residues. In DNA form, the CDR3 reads TGTGCCAGCAGTTTATTGGGATTAGGGAACACCGAAGCTTTCTTT. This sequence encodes CASSLLGLGNTEAFF.

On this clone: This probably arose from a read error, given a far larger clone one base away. The CDR3 sequence is CSSRAGGRYGYTF. The CDR3 DNA sequence: TGTTCCAGCAGGGCAGGGGGTCGCTATGGCTACACCTTC. This chain links TRBV25-1 with TRBJ1-2, with TRBD1 matching 7 bases. Looked up from germline, CDR1 is MGHDK and CDR2 is SYGVNS. This CDR3 is built from 13 residues.

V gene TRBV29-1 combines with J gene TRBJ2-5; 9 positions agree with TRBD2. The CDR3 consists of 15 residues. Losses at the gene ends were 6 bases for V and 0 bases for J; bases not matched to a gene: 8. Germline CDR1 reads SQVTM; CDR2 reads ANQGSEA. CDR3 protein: CSVAGTSKYQETQYF. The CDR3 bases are TGCAGCGTCGCCGGGACTAGCAAGTACCAAGAGACCCAGTACTTC.

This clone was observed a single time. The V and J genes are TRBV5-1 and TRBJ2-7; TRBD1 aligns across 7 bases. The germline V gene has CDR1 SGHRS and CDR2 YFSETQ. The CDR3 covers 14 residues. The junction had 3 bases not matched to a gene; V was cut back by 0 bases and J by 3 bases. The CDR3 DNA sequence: TGCGCCAGCAGCTTGGGTTCAGGGGGCTACGAGCAGTACTTC. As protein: CASSLGSGGYEQYF.

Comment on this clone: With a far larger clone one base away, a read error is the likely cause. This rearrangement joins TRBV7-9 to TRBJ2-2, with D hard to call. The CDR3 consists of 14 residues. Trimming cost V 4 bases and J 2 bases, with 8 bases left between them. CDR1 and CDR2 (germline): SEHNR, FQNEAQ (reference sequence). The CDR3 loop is CASSWTVNTGELFF. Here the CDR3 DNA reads TGTGCCAGCAGCTGGACGGTAAACACCGGGGAGCTGTTTTTT.

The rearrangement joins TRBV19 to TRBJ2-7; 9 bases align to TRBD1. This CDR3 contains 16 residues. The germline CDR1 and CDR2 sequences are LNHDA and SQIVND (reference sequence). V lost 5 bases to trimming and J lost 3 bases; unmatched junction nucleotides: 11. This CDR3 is CASSVLQGATGYEQYF. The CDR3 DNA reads TGTGCCAGTAGTGTCTTACAGGGGGCGACCGGCTACGAGCAGTACTTC.

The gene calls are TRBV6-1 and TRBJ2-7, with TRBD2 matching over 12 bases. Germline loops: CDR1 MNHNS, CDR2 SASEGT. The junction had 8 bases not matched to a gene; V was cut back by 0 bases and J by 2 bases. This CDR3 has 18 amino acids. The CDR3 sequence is CASSEAGGGLAGTYEQYF. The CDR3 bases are TGTGCCAGCAGTGAAGCGGGAGGCGGACTAGCGGGAACCTACGAGCAGTACTTC.

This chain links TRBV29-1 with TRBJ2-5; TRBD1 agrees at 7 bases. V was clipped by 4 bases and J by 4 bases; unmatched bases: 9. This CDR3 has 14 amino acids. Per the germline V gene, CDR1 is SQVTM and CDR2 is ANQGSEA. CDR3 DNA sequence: TGCAGCGTTGGACAGGGATGGGTGGGAGAGACCCAGTACTTC. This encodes CSVGQGWVGETQYF. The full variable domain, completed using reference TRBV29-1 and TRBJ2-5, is SAVISQKPSRDICQRGTSLTIQCQVDSQVTMMFWYRQQPGQSLTLIATANQGSEATYESGFVIDKFPISRPNLTFSTLTVSNMSPEDSSIYLCSVGQGWVGETQYFGPGTRLLVL.

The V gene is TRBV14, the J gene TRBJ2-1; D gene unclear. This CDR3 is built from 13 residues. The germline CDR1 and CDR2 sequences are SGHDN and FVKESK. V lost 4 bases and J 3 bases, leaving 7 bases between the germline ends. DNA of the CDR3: TGTGCCAGCAGCCCTCGCCTCTACAATGAGCAGTTCTTC. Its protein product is CASSPRLYNEQFF.

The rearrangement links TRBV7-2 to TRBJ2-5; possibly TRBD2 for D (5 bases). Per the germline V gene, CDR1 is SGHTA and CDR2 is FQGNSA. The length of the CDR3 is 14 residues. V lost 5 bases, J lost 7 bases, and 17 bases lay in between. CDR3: CASSPEAARGTQYF. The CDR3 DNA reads TGTGCCAGCAGCCCCGAGGCAGCCCGGGGGACCCAGTACTTC.

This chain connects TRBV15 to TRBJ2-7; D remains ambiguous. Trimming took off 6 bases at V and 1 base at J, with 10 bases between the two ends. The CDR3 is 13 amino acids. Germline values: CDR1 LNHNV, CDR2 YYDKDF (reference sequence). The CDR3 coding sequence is TGTGCCACCAGTTCCGCAGGTTCCTACGAGCAGTACTTC. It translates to CATSSAGSYEQYF.

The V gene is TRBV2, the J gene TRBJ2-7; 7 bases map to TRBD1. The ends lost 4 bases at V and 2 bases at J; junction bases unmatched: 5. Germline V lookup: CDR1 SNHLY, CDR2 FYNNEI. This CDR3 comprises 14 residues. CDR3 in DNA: TGTGCCAGCAGTGGACAGGGAAGGGCCTACGAGCAGTACTTC. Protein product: CASSGQGRAYEQYF. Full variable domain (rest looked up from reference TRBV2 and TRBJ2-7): EPEVTQTPSHQVTQMGQEVILRCVPISNHLYFYWYRQILGQKVEFLVSFYNNEISEKSEIFDDQFSVERPDGSNFTLKIRSTKLEDSAMYFCASSGQGRAYEQYFGPGTRLTVT.

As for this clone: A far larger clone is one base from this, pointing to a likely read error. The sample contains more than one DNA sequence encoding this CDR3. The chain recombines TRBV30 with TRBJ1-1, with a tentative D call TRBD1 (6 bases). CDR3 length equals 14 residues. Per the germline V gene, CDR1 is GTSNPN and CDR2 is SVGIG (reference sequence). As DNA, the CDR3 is TGTGCCTGGAGTCACAGGGACGGGGACACTGAAGCTTTATTT. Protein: CAWSHRDGDTEALF.